This T cell receptor beta chain came from a study of graft-versus-host responses after intestinal transplantation. Assay used: immunoSEQ multiplex PCR; TCRdb lists only in-frame clones, some missing. This table holds tens of thousands of clones, less than 95% found once. V was clipped by 3 bases and J by 5 bases, with 16 bases between them. CDR3 size: 15 residues. Germline V gives CDR1 KGHSH, CDR2 LQKENI. Concerning this clone: Antigen unknown.

This rearrangement joins TRBV18 to TRBJ1-1; D is unclear. This TCR was sampled from a human donor who was the organ donor for an intestinal transplant. The source material was unstimulated CD4+ T cells sorted from spleen or lymph node cells, sampled before transplant. In nucleotides, the CDR3 is TGTGCCAGCTCACCCACAGCGGGGATGGGAACTGAAGCTTTCTTT. This translates into CASSPTAGMGTEAFF.